The source of this TCR beta chain is a study of a mutant IDH1 vaccine in newly diagnosed glioma. The wider study: Vaccination of patients was performed eight times, in weeks 1, 3, 5, 7, 11, 15, 19 and 23. Either 4-6 weeks after radiotherapy alone or alongside temozolomide, vaccination was begun. Pretreatment consisted of radiotherapy, temozolomide, or both, with most receiving both. Patients under treatment included approximately 60% males and approximately 40% females and had a mean age of 40.4 years.

The sample's time point: week 23, last vaccination. A single vaccine dose contained 300 ug of mutant IDH1 20-mer peptide, and topical imiquimod was used with it. Profiled with immunoSEQ multiplex PCR; TCRdb holds only in-frame clones, not every one. The repertoire has 50,000 to 85,000 clones, under 90% of them found once; the top ten carry about an eighth. The V gene's germline CDR1 is LNHDA and CDR2 SQIVND (reference sequence). V lost 6 bases to trimming and J lost 9 bases, with 30 bases between them. The CDR3 is made up of 19 amino acids. Comments on this clone: Antigen: not known.

This receptor was taken from a man aged 18 to 29 with glioma. V is TRBV19 and J is TRBJ1-6; TRBD1 is a possible D gene (5 bases). The source material was PBMCs, sampled from a glioma patient whose treatment included an IDH1 peptide vaccine. The CDR3 region is CASSASLLMGVALGSPLHF. CDR3 sequence (DNA): TGTGCCAGTAGCGCGAGCCTTTTGATGGGGGTTGCGTTAGGTTCACCCCTCCACTTT.